This entry lists 31 T cell receptor beta chains sequenced from one sample in a study of siplizumab effects on memory and regulatory T cells. Produced via immunoSEQ multiplex PCR; TCRdb's table is partial and in-frame only. The table lists roughly 5,300 clones, around half of them singletons. Coculture of the mixed lymphocyte reaction cells took place at 37 degrees C and lasted 6 days. No antigen is known for these receptors. Sequencing used CFSE-low (dividing) CD8+ T cells sorted from an allogeneic mixed lymphocyte reaction. Every receptor here comes from a human donor in good health; the cells came from an allogeneic mixed lymphocyte reaction. Some clones in this sample may be carry-over from other donors' samples.

The table lists this clone with a few counts. V and J are TRBV9 and TRBJ2-1; D remains ambiguous. Trimming removed 2 bases from V and 5 bases from J, with 11 bases in between. Germline V CDR1 and CDR2: SGDLS, YYNGEE. The CDR3 is 14 amino acids. The CDR3 region has the DNA TGTGCCAGCAGCGTTAATCATCGGAACAATGAGCAGTTCTTC. It specifies CASSVNHRNNEQFF.

This clone was seen a handful of times. The chain carries TRBV5-5 and TRBJ1-4; D unresolved. This CDR3 is 14 amino acids long. Germline lookup yields CDR1 SGHKS and CDR2 YYEKEE (reference sequence). V was trimmed by 0 bases and J by 8 bases, leaving 11 bases between them. CDR3 protein: CASSLEGFNEKLFF. The CDR3 nucleotides read TGTGCCAGCAGCTTGGAGGGATTTAACGAAAAACTGTTTTTT.

This clone appeared many times. The chain uses TRBV19 and TRBJ2-7, with D possibly being TRBD1 (5 bases). Germline V lookup: CDR1 LNHDA, CDR2 SQIVND (reference sequence). This CDR3 is 13 amino acids long. Deletions cut 7 bases from V and 6 bases from J, with 16 bases between. In DNA form, the CDR3 reads TGTGCCAGTATAGACAGTCCCCTGGGCGAGCAGTACTTC. This gives the protein CASIDSPLGEQYF.

The chain is built from TRBV19 and TRBJ2-7; D gene unclear. The CDR3 has 13 residues. V was clipped by 3 bases and J by 0 bases, with 6 bases between them. Germline V gives CDR1 LNHDA, CDR2 SQIVND (reference sequence). The CDR3 DNA reads TGTGCCAGTAGTATGGGGTTCTCCTACGAGCAGTACTTC. Encoded protein: CASSMGFSYEQYF.

The gene calls are TRBV4-1 and TRBJ2-7; D is undetermined. With 3 bases removed from V and 3 bases from J, the gap between germline ends came to 9 bases. Germline assignment: CDR1 MGHRA and CDR2 YSYEKL. CDR3 length: 13 amino acids. The CDR3 protein is CASSHTALYEQYF. The CDR3 DNA follows: TGCGCCAGCAGCCACACGGCTCTCTACGAGCAGTACTTC.

The chain links TRBV7-3 to TRBJ2-3; D is unresolved. CDR3 size: 16 residues. Germline values: CDR1 SGHTA, CDR2 FQGTGA. Trimming pared 1 base from V and 2 bases from J, leaving 13 bases between. Here the CDR3 DNA reads TGTGCCAGCAGCTTAAAACGTAGCAGAGTCACAGATACGCAGTATTTT. Protein: CASSLKRSRVTDTQYF.

The chain's CDR3 is CASSLEVNTEAFF. Here the CDR3 DNA reads TGTGCCAGCAGTCTGGAGGTGAACACTGAAGCTTTCTTT. This chain joins TRBV6-5 and TRBJ1-1, with no clear D. V lost 5 bases and J 0 bases, leaving 7 bases between the germline ends. The CDR3 covers 13 residues. CDR1 is MNHEY and CDR2 is SVGAGI in the germline V gene.

The CDR3, as DNA: TGTGCCAGTAGTATGATAGCGGGAGTCCCCCCTGAGCAGTTCTTC. Translating it yields CASSMIAGVPPEQFF. The rearrangement uses TRBV19 and TRBJ2-1, with 9 bases that match TRBD2. Germline CDR1 and CDR2: LNHDA and SQIVND (reference sequence). The CDR3 totals 15 residues. J was trimmed by 9 bases and V by 3 bases; bases with no gene match: 9.

The chain links TRBV5-4 to TRBJ1-2; D is unresolved. Trimming removed 4 bases at V and 8 bases at J, with 21 bases between. The length of the CDR3 is 15 residues. Looked up from germline, CDR1 is SGHNT and CDR2 is YYREEE (reference sequence). The CDR3: CASSGEGRPLNGYTF. The DNA for the CDR3 is TGTGCCAGCAGCGGGGAAGGACGCCCGCTTAACGGCTACACCTTC.

The rearrangement uses TRBV7-2 and TRBJ1-1; D ambiguous. The CDR3 covers 13 residues. Trimming shortened V by 2 bases and J by 8 bases, and 12 bases separated the two germline ends. CDR1 is SGHTA and CDR2 is FQGNSA in the germline V gene. The CDR3 here is CASSLLSGDEAFF. The CDR3 DNA reads TGTGCCAGCAGCTTATTGTCAGGAGACGAAGCTTTCTTT.

This clone occurred once. The chain combines TRBV7-9 with TRBJ2-3; TRBD2 agrees at 14 bases. This CDR3 has 16 amino acids. CDR1 SEHNR and CDR2 FQNEAQ come from the germline V gene (reference sequence). The V segment lost 5 bases and the J segment 4 bases; nucleotides outside the gene matches: 5. CDR3 sequence (DNA): TGTGCCAGCAGCCCGCGGACTAGCGGGAGGTCAGATACGCAGTATTTT. Translation: CASSPRTSGRSDTQYF.

This clone was seen a handful of times. This chain links TRBV28 with TRBJ2-7; 8 bases match TRBD1. This CDR3 comprises 13 residues. Trimming removed 8 bases from V and 3 bases from J; junction bases left unmatched: 6. CDR1 is MDHEN and CDR2 is SYDVKM in the germline V gene. CDR3 in amino acids: CASRRTGSYEQYF. DNA for the CDR3: TGTGCCAGCCGGAGGACAGGGAGCTACGAGCAGTACTTC. The full variable domain, completed using reference TRBV28 and TRBJ2-7, is DVKVTQSSRYLVKRTGEKVFLECVQDMDHENMFWYRQDPGLGLRLIYFSYDVKMKEKGDIPEGYSVSREKKERFSLILESASTNQTSMYLCASRRTGSYEQYFGPGTRLTVT.

This clone was detected a few times. V is TRBV7-9 and J is TRBJ2-5, with D tentatively TRBD1 or TRBD2 (5 bases each). The V and J ends lost 5 bases and 2 bases respectively, with 15 bases between them. This CDR3 has 15 residues. Germline V gene data show CDR1 as SEHNR and CDR2 as FQNEAQ (reference sequence). The CDR3 loop reads CASSNPGAEQETQYF. CDR3 sequence (DNA): TGTGCCAGCAGCAACCCCGGGGCAGAACAAGAGACCCAGTACTTC.

The rearrangement links TRBV6-5 to TRBJ2-1; 11 bases line up with TRBD2. Unmatched junction bases numbered 8, after V lost 4 bases and J lost 6 bases. Germline CDR1 is MNHEY and CDR2 is SVGAGI. The CDR3 is 16 residues long. The CDR3 DNA sequence: TGTGCCAGCAGTTTCGCTACTAGCGGGAGCGTCAATGAGCAGTTCTTC. Its translation: CASSFATSGSVNEQFF.

V usage is TRBV25-1 and J usage is TRBJ2-7; D remains ambiguous. CDR3 length: 16 amino acids. V lost 1 base and J 2 bases, leaving 15 bases between the germline ends. In germline, CDR1 is MGHDK, CDR2 SYGVNS. The CDR3 DNA follows: TGTGCCAGCAGTGAATCTTTCGGCAGGTCGACCTACGAGCAGTACTTC. This sequence encodes CASSESFGRSTYEQYF.

The V call is TRBV14, the J call TRBJ2-7; TRBD1 aligns across 9 bases. The V gene's germline CDR1 is SGHDN and CDR2 FVKESK. The CDR3 runs 16 residues. J gave up 4 bases and V 4 bases, and 11 bases lay outside the gene matches. CDR3 sequence reads: CASSPTSGQGLYEQYF. The DNA for the CDR3 is TGTGCCAGCAGCCCGACGTCTGGACAGGGGTTGTACGAGCAGTACTTC.

The chain has TRBV15 and TRBJ2-7; tentatively, D is TRBD1 or TRBD2 (5 bases each). CDR3 length: 14 residues. Germline V gene sequence: CDR1 LNHNV, CDR2 YYDKDF (reference sequence). V lost 5 bases, J lost 3 bases, and 14 bases lay in between. The chain's CDR3 is CATSEGHGDYEQYF. The CDR3 DNA sequence: TGTGCCACCAGCGAGGGGCACGGGGACTACGAGCAGTACTTC.

This clone was seen a few times. The chain carries TRBV4-2 and TRBJ2-3; TRBD2 aligns across 13 bases. Trimming cost V 0 bases and J 2 bases; bases outside gene matches: 17. This CDR3 region has 22 residues. Germline V gives CDR1 LGHNA, CDR2 YNFKEQ. The CDR3 bases are TGTGCCAGCAGCCAAGAGGAGGTTGGGAGACTAGCGGGAGGTACCTACACAGATACGCAGTATTTT. Protein sequence: CASSQEEVGRLAGGTYTDTQYF.

The gene calls are TRBV6-6 and TRBJ2-7; D possibly corresponds to TRBD2 (6 bases). The CDR3 sequence is 15 residues long. Germline CDR1 MNHNY, CDR2 SVGAGI (reference sequence). Trimming left V 2 bases short and J 3 bases short, with 14 bases between. The CDR3 spells CASSYVGEAGYEQYF. The CDR3, as DNA: TGTGCCAGCAGTTACGTGGGGGAGGCGGGCTACGAGCAGTACTTC.

This chain joins TRBV29-1 and TRBJ2-1; the match to TRBD2 covers 8 bases. Germline V gene sequence: CDR1 SQVTM, CDR2 ANQGSEA. CDR3 size: 15 residues. After removal of 1 base from V and 4 bases from J, the junction contained 6 bases not matched to a gene. CDR3 region: CSVEGPSGRYNEQFF. CDR3 coding DNA: TGCAGCGTTGAAGGTCCTAGCGGGCGATACAATGAGCAGTTCTTC.

This clone was counted between two and nine times. V gene TRBV5-6 combines with J gene TRBJ2-1, with D perhaps TRBD2 (5 bases). V was cut by 2 bases and J by 7 bases, with 10 bases left in between. The CDR3 is 13 amino acids. The germline V gene encodes CDR1 SGHDT and CDR2 YYEEEE. CDR3 sequence: CASSFGVANEQFF. The CDR3 DNA follows: TGTGCCAGCAGCTTCGGGGTAGCGAATGAGCAGTTCTTC.

This clone has a handful of counts. The CDR3 DNA sequence: TGTGCCAGCAGTGAAGAGGCAGCGAACACTGAAGCTTTCTTT. As protein: CASSEEAANTEAFF. This chain links TRBV2 with TRBJ1-1; D is uncertain. The CDR3 runs to 14 residues. V was trimmed by 1 base and J by 1 base, leaving 7 bases between them. Per the germline V gene, CDR1 is SNHLY and CDR2 is FYNNEI.

The gene calls are TRBV9 and TRBJ2-3, with D perhaps TRBD2 (6 bases). V gave up 3 bases and J gave up 3 bases, with 11 bases separating them. The CDR3 sequence is 14 residues long. Germline-derived CDR1 and CDR2 are SGDLS and YYNGEE. For the CDR3, the DNA is TGTGCCAGCAGCGCCGGGAGAGTAACAGATACGCAGTATTTT. It yields the protein CASSAGRVTDTQYF.

In its sample, this clone was seen once. This chain links TRBV20-1 with TRBJ2-7; no clear D gene. Trimming stripped 0 bases from V and 3 bases from J, with 3 bases between. The germline V gene encodes CDR1 DFQATT and CDR2 SNEGSKA (reference sequence). The CDR3 covers 11 residues. The CDR3 is CSAREGYEQYF. The CDR3 DNA sequence: TGCAGTGCTAGAGAAGGCTACGAGCAGTACTTC.

The chain uses TRBV7-8 and TRBJ2-7, with TRBD2 identical over 7 bases. CDR3 size: 14 residues. The germline gives CDR1 SGHVS, CDR2 FQNEAQ. Germline trimming cut 4 bases from V and 3 bases from J; bases unmatched to any gene: 6. CDR3 nucleotide sequence: TGTGCCAGCAGCTCGTCGGGAGGCCGCTACGAGCAGTACTTC. Amino acid sequence: CASSSSGGRYEQYF.

The rearrangement joins TRBV27 to TRBJ2-7; 9 bases agree with TRBD2. Looked up from germline, CDR1 is MNHEY and CDR2 is SMNVEV (reference sequence). The trim removed 3 bases at V and 3 bases at J, leaving 3 bases unmatched. CDR3 length: 14 residues. The CDR3 bases are TGTGCCAGCAGTTTCGCGCGGGAGGGCTACGAGCAGTACTTC. Amino acid sequence: CASSFAREGYEQYF.

This clone was picked up a small number of times. The gene calls are TRBV4-1 and TRBJ2-7; D unresolved. CDR1 is MGHRA, CDR2 YSYEKL, per germline. The CDR3 sequence is 13 residues long. V lost 0 bases and J lost 6, with 9 bases in between. The CDR3 here is CASSQDPPGEQYF. CDR3 nucleotides: TGCGCCAGCAGCCAAGATCCTCCCGGCGAGCAGTACTTC.

This chain links TRBV27 with TRBJ1-2; 7 bases are a match to TRBD1. Germline-derived CDR1 and CDR2 are MNHEY and SMNVEV (reference sequence). V lost 4 bases to trimming and J lost 4 bases; unmatched junction nucleotides: 3. The CDR3 runs 13 residues. The CDR3 sequence: CASSYGQAYGYTF. In nucleotides, the CDR3 is TGTGCCAGCAGTTACGGACAGGCCTATGGCTACACCTTC.

V gene TRBV6-1 combines with J gene TRBJ1-1; 8 bases agree with TRBD1. The V and J ends lost 0 bases and 4 bases, in that order; junction bases with no gene match: 7. The CDR3 extends over 16 amino acids. The germline V gene has CDR1 MNHNS and CDR2 SASEGT. The DNA of the CDR3 is TGTGCCAGCAGTGAAGCAGCAGGGGGCCCTAGCACTGAAGCTTTCTTT. It is translated as CASSEAAGGPSTEAFF.

The chain carries TRBV28 and TRBJ1-3; 9 nucleotides align to TRBD1. Germline trimming cut 1 base from V and 0 bases from J; bases unmatched to any gene: 7. The V gene's germline CDR1 is MDHEN and CDR2 SYDVKM. The CDR3 is 18 amino acids. This CDR3 is CASSLSPGTGNSGNTIYF. The CDR3 nucleotides are TGTGCCAGCAGTTTATCCCCCGGGACAGGGAACTCTGGAAACACCATATATTTT.

This clone showed up just a few times. One end of the junction varies from germline; a read error may be responsible. The V and J genes are TRBV11-2 and TRBJ1-6; D gene ambiguous. The CDR3 has 16 residues. Germline V gene lookup returns CDR1 SGHAT and CDR2 FQNNGV. The CDR3, as DNA: TGTGCCAGCAACTTAGACGGAAGCTCCTATAATTCACCCCTCCACTTT. It codes for CASNLDGSSYNSPLHF.